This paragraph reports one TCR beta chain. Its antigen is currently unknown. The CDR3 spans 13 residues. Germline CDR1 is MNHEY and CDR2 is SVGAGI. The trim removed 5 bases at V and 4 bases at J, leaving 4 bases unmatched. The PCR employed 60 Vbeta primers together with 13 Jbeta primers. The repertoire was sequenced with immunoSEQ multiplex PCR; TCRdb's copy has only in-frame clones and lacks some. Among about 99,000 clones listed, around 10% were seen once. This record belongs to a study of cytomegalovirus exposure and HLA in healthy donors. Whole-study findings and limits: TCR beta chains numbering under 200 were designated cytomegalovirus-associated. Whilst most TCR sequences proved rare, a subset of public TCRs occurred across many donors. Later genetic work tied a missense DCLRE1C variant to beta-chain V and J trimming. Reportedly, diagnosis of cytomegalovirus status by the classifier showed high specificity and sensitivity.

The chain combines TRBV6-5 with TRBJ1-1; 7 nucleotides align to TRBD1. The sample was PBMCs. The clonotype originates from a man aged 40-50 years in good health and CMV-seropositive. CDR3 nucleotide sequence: TGTGCCAGCAGTAGACAGGGCGCCACTGAAGCTTTCTTT. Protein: CASSRQGATEAFF.